The 27 T cell receptor beta chains reported below all come from one sample, sequenced in a study of T-cell reconstitution after alpha-beta-depleted transplantation in children. For TCRbeta, the library was prepared with unique molecular identifiers. TCRdb called the PCR reads again in MiXCR, with one record for every CDR3 protein. The sample shows just under 150,000 distinct CDR3 sequences, about 9% of them seen only once. Sequenced material: PBMCs, mostly from graft donor cells, taken 180 days after TCRalphabeta/CD19-depleted stem cell transplant. These receptors all stem from a female patient aged 2-15 years who had a stem cell transplant for congenital amegakaryocytic thrombocytopenia, so the T cells may come from the graft donor.

This clonotype was observed at least ten times. The J gene is TRBJ2-1, the V gene TRBV20-1, with D perhaps matching TRBD2 (7 bases). V was cut by 3 bases and J by 1 base, with 16 bases left in between. CDR3 size: 16 residues. The germline V gene has CDR1 DFQATT and CDR2 SNEGSKA (reference sequence). The CDR3 loop reads CSARSSGGWSYNEQFF. CDR3 in DNA: TGCAGTGCTAGGTCCTCGGGGGGCTGGTCCTACAATGAGCAGTTCTTC.

This clonotype appeared many times. This rearrangement joins TRBV7-2 to TRBJ2-3; D call uncertain. The ends were cut back, 5 bases at V and 0 bases at J, with 9 bases in the middle. CDR3 length: 14 residues. Germline V gene lookup returns CDR1 SGHTA and CDR2 FQGNSA. CDR3 nucleotides: TGTGCCAGCAGCAAAGACCCTAGCACAGATACGCAGTATTTT. Translation gives CASSKDPSTDTQYF.

This clonotype was counted between two and nine times. The rearrangement joins TRBV10-3 to TRBJ2-3; TRBD1 matches at 9 bases. CDR3 size: 15 residues. With 7 bases clipped from V and 3 bases from J, the junction kept 8 bases outside the gene matches. Germline assignment: CDR1 ENHRY and CDR2 SYGVKD. Here the CDR3 reads CAIKGTGYLTDTQYF. CDR3 in DNA: TGTGCCATCAAAGGGACAGGGTACTTGACAGATACGCAGTATTTT.

The rearrangement links TRBV5-1 to TRBJ1-1; D gene uncertain. Germline V gene sequence: CDR1 SGHRS, CDR2 YFSETQ. The CDR3 is 16 amino acids. The ends were cut back, 4 bases at V and 1 base at J, with 17 bases in the middle. The CDR3 bases are TGCGCCAGCAGCCCCCGTTTAGGGTGGGCGAACACTGAAGCTTTCTTT. Protein: CASSPRLGWANTEAFF.

Concerning this clonotype: Being one base from a much bigger clone, this may be a read error. V and J are TRBV20-1 and TRBJ2-3; 9 bases are a match to TRBD2. V shed 2 bases and J 4 bases; nucleotides not matched to a gene: 19. Germline V gene data show CDR1 as DFQATT and CDR2 as SNEGSKA (reference sequence). CDR3 size: 19 residues. CDR3 residues: CSARNLTGASGETPDTQYF. DNA of the CDR3: TGCAGTGCTAGAAACCTCACTGGGGCTAGCGGGGAGACCCCAGATACGCAGTATTTT.

The J gene is TRBJ2-2, the V gene TRBV20-1, with 9 positions matching TRBD2. The CDR3 consists of 14 residues. The germline CDR1 and CDR2 sequences are DFQATT and SNEGSKA (reference sequence). The V and J ends lost 3 bases and 6 bases, in that order; junction bases with no gene match: 5. The CDR3 protein is CSARSSGKAGELFF. The DNA for the CDR3 is TGCAGTGCTAGGTCTAGCGGGAAGGCCGGGGAGCTGTTTTTT.

This clonotype was seen repeatedly, ten times or more. This chain links TRBV20-1 with TRBJ2-3, with TRBD1 as a possible D gene (5 bases). With 0 bases removed from V and 5 bases from J, the gap between germline ends came to 18 bases. The CDR3 contains 16 residues. The germline V gene encodes CDR1 DFQATT and CDR2 SNEGSKA (reference sequence). DNA for the CDR3: TGCAGTGCTAGAGATTCTAGGCAGGGTTTACTAGATACGCAGTATTTT. Its translation: CSARDSRQGLLDTQYF.

A word on this clonotype: Compared with germline, one end of the junction differs, possibly owing to a read error. The chain links TRBV4-1 to TRBJ2-3, with 13 bases matching TRBD2. This CDR3 has 17 residues. Germline CDR1 reads MGHRA; CDR2 reads YSYEKL. The CDR3 region is CASSQGGLAGFTDTHYF. CDR3 bases: TGCGCCAGCAGCCAAGGGGGACTAGCGGGGTTCACAGATACGCACTATTTT.

This chain links TRBV5-1 with TRBJ1-1; D remains unclear. V lost 4 bases and J lost 3, with 13 bases in between. Looked up from germline, CDR1 is SGHRS and CDR2 is YFSETQ. The length of the CDR3 is 14 residues. The CDR3 DNA is TGCGCCAGCAGCGCGGACTCGTCGGACACTGAAGCTTTCTTT. Its translation is CASSADSSDTEAFF.

The chain recombines TRBV20-1 with TRBJ1-1; weak D call: TRBD1 (5 bases). Germline CDR1 reads DFQATT; CDR2 reads SNEGSKA (reference sequence). Trimming pared 7 bases from V and 0 bases from J, leaving 15 bases between. The CDR3 has 14 amino acids. As DNA, the CDR3 is TGCAGTGTGGGGGGGAGTTTCATGAACACTGAAGCTTTCTTT. It codes for CSVGGSFMNTEAFF.

This clonotype was recorded many times. This rearrangement joins TRBV5-8 to TRBJ2-1, with D unresolved. The CDR3 totals 16 residues. CDR1 and CDR2 from the germline V gene are SGHTS and YDEGEE. V lost 4 bases and J lost 9, with 23 bases in between. The CDR3 protein is CASSLGIPPHNGEQFF. The CDR3 nucleotides are TGTGCCAGCAGCCTCGGAATCCCCCCCCACAATGGTGAGCAGTTCTTC.

This clonotype came up many times. The chain couples TRBV12-3 or TRBV12-4 to TRBJ2-3, with no clear D. CDR3 length: 13 amino acids. V was clipped by 6 bases and J by 2 bases, with 9 bases between them. The CDR3 region has the DNA TGTGCCAGCAGAACACTTCACACAGATACGCAGTATTTT. Translated, it gives CASRTLHTDTQYF.

This clonotype was recorded many times. The chain couples TRBV11-2 to TRBJ2-7; 7 positions agree with TRBD2. Germline V gene sequence: CDR1 SGHAT, CDR2 FQNNGV. The CDR3 is 14 amino acids. J gave up 4 bases and V 5 bases, and 8 bases lay outside the gene matches. CDR3 in DNA: TGTGCCAGCAGCCAGCTAGCGGAGTTATACGAGCAGTACTTC. This gives the protein CASSQLAELYEQYF.

This clonotype was detected ten times or more. J is TRBJ2-5 and V is TRBV12-3 or TRBV12-4, with D perhaps TRBD1 (5 bases). The CDR3 loop spans 15 amino acids. The germline V and J ends were trimmed by 4 bases and 5 bases, with 17 bases remaining between them. CDR3: CASSYYEGVRETQYF. In DNA, the CDR3 is TGTGCCAGCAGTTATTACGAAGGGGTACGGGAGACCCAGTACTTC.

The gene calls are TRBV20-1 and TRBJ1-1; D uncertain. Germline values: CDR1 DFQATT, CDR2 SNEGSKA (reference sequence). Trimming took off 6 bases at V and 5 bases at J, with 22 bases between the two ends. This CDR3 is built from 15 residues. The CDR3 sequence: CSANPATLGRTEAFF. The CDR3, as DNA: TGCAGTGCCAACCCGGCTACCCTCGGAAGGACTGAAGCTTTCTTT.

Details on this clonotype: A much larger clone lies one base from this, so it may be a read error. The chain uses TRBV29-1 and TRBJ2-1; D might be TRBD1 (6 bases). CDR3 length: 11 amino acids. Germline V gene lookup returns CDR1 SQVTM and CDR2 ANQGSEA. The CDR3 sequence: CSVRGYNDQFF. CDR3 sequence (DNA): TGCAGCGTCAGGGGATACAATGACCAGTTCTTC.

This clonotype has just a few counts. V usage is TRBV6-1 and J usage is TRBJ2-5, with a possible D match to TRBD1 (6 bases). Germline CDR1 and CDR2: MNHNS and SASEGT. CDR3 length equals 14 residues. Trimming shortened V by 6 bases and J by 7 bases, and 18 bases separated the two germline ends. CDR3 nucleotide sequence: TGTGCCAGCAGACCCCCCTCGGGACAATGGACCCAGTACTTC. Protein: CASRPPSGQWTQYF.

This clonotype was observed a handful of times. The chain links TRBV7-2 to TRBJ2-1; no clear D gene. The germline V and J ends were trimmed by 2 bases and 0 bases, with 8 bases remaining between them. Germline V gene sequence: CDR1 SGHTA, CDR2 FQGNSA. This CDR3 region has 15 residues. CDR3 bases: TGTGCCAGCAGCTTATCCCCTAGCTCCTACAATGAGCAGTTCTTC. As protein: CASSLSPSSYNEQFF.

This clonotype was recorded many times. The genes are TRBV5-5 and TRBJ2-1; D not certain. Trimming pared 0 bases from V and 4 bases from J, leaving 8 bases between. Germline V gene lookup returns CDR1 SGHKS and CDR2 YYEKEE (reference sequence). CDR3 length: 14 amino acids. The CDR3 DNA is TGTGCCAGCAGCTTGGCTACCGCATACAATGAGCAGTTCTTC. Amino acids: CASSLATAYNEQFF. Variable domain in full (rest from reference TRBV5-5 and TRBJ2-1): DAGVTQSPTHLIKTRGQQVTLRCSPISGHKSVSWYQQVLGQGPQFIFQYYEKEERGRGNFPDRFSARQFPNYSSELNVNALLLGDSALYLCASSLATAYNEQFFGPGTRLTVL.

This chain connects TRBV6-5 to TRBJ2-3, with 8 bases fitting TRBD1. Unmatched junction bases numbered 3, after V lost 0 bases and J lost 1 base. The CDR3 has 16 residues. The germline CDR1 and CDR2 sequences are MNHEY and SVGAGI. The CDR3 reads CASSYSTTGGTDTQYF. In DNA form, the CDR3 reads TGTGCCAGCAGTTACTCAACGACAGGGGGCACAGATACGCAGTATTTT.

This clonotype appeared many times. CDR3 nucleotides: TGTGCCAGCAGCTTAGGTTATGGGGTTGCGGGAGTACTCGAGCAGTACTTC. Its protein product is CASSLGYGVAGVLEQYF. The rearrangement uses TRBV7-2 and TRBJ2-7, with 7 nucleotides matching TRBD2. Trimming removed 1 base from V and 6 bases from J; junction bases left unmatched: 15. Germline V gene data show CDR1 as SGHTA and CDR2 as FQGNSA. The CDR3 extends over 17 amino acids.

This clonotype was counted ten times or more. The rearrangement links TRBV20-1 to TRBJ2-3; maybe TRBD2 (5 bases). The CDR3 is 14 amino acids. Germline lookup yields CDR1 DFQATT and CDR2 SNEGSKA (reference sequence). The V end was cut by 3 bases, the J end by 6 bases, with 16 bases between. CDR3 in amino acids: CSASRGGNGDTQYF. CDR3 DNA: TGCAGTGCTAGCCGGGGTGGCAACGGCGATACGCAGTATTTT.

This clonotype was counted at least ten times. The V and J genes are TRBV28 and TRBJ1-1; D is uncertain. V shed 6 bases and J shed 2 bases, with 7 bases lying between them. CDR1 MDHEN and CDR2 SYDVKM come from the germline V gene. This CDR3 region has 12 residues. The CDR3 sequence is CASSNGNTEAFF. The DNA for the CDR3 is TGTGCCAGCAGCAATGGAAACACTGAAGCTTTCTTT.

This clonotype came up a few times. The CDR3 DNA reads as TGCAGTGCTAGTTGGACCTCGAATTCACCCCTCCACTTT. Protein: CSASWTSNSPLHF. The chain is built from TRBV20-1 and TRBJ1-6; D is undetermined. Trimming left V 3 bases short and J 7 bases short, with 10 bases between. CDR1 is DFQATT, CDR2 SNEGSKA, per germline (reference sequence). The CDR3 consists of 13 residues.

This clonotype showed up many times. This sequence joins TRBV28 and TRBJ2-1; D may match TRBD1 or TRBD2 (5 bases each). Germline CDR1 reads MDHEN; CDR2 reads SYDVKM. Trimming cost V 4 bases and J 4 bases, with 14 bases left between them. The CDR3 consists of 15 residues. CDR3 protein: CASSWHNWGYNEQFF. The DNA of the CDR3 is TGTGCCAGCAGTTGGCACAACTGGGGGTACAATGAGCAGTTCTTC.

The chain recombines TRBV11-2 with TRBJ2-1; 8 bases agree with TRBD1. V lost 5 bases to trimming and J lost 3 bases; unmatched junction nucleotides: 15. Germline values: CDR1 SGHAT, CDR2 FQNNGV. There are 18 residues in the CDR3. The CDR3 spells CASSPKGTTGASYNEQFF. The CDR3 DNA is TGTGCCAGCAGCCCAAAGGGCACGACAGGGGCCAGCTACAATGAGCAGTTCTTC.

This chain connects TRBV27 to TRBJ2-3, with 7 positions matching TRBD2. CDR3 length equals 16 residues. Germline V lookup: CDR1 MNHEY, CDR2 SMNVEV (reference sequence). The junction had 8 bases not matched to a gene; V was cut back by 5 bases and J by 0 bases. The CDR3, as DNA: TGTGCCAGCAGTCCCTTACTAGCGATTAGCACAGATACGCAGTATTTT. Its translation: CASSPLLAISTDTQYF.